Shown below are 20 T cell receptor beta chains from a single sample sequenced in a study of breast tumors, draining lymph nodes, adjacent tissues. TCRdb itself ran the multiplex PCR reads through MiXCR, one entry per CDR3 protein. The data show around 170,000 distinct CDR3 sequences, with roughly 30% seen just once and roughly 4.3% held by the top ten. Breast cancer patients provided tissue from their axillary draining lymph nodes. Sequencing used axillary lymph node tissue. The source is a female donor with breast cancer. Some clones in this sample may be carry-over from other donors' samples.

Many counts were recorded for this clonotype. The CDR3 spells CASGLTRQDTIYF. The CDR3 nucleotides read TGTGCTAGTGGTTTGACCCGACAGGACACCATATATTTT. The chain carries TRBV12-5 and TRBJ1-3, with D perhaps matching TRBD1 (6 bases). Germline lookup yields CDR1 LGHNT and CDR2 FRNRAP. This CDR3 has 13 amino acids. The V end was cut by 2 bases, the J end by 8 bases, with 10 bases between.

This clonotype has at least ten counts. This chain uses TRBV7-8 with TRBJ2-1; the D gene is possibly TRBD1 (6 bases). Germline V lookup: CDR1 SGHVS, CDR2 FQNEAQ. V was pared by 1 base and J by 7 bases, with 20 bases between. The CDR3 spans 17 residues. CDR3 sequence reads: CASSLETGYSYGNEQFF. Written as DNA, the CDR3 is TGTGCCAGCAGCTTAGAGACAGGTTACAGTTACGGGAATGAGCAGTTCTTC.

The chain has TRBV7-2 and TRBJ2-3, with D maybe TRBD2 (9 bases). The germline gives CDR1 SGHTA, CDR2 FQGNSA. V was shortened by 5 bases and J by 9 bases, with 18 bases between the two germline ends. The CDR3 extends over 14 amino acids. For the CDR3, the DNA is TGTGCCAGCAGCCAGGGGGCGGGGGGGCGAACGCAGTATTTT. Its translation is CASSQGAGGRTQYF.

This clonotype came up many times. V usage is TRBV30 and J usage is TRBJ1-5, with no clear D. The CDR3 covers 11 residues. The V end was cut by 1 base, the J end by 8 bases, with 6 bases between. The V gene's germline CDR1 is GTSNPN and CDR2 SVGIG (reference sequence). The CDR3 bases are TGTGCCTGGAGTGGGGATGAGCCCCAGCATTTT. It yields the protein CAWSGDEPQHF.

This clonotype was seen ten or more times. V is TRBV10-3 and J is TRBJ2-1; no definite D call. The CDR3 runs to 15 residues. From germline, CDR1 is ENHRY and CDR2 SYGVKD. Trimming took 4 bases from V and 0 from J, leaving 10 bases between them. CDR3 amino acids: CAISVDPNSYNEQFF. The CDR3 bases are TGTGCCATCAGTGTGGACCCAAACTCCTACAATGAGCAGTTCTTC.

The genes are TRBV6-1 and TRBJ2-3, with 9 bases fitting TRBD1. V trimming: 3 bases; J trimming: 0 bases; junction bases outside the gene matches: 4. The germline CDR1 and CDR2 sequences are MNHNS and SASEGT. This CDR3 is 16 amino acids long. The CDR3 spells CASSDLQGASTDTQYF. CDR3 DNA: TGTGCCAGCAGTGACCTACAGGGGGCTAGCACAGATACGCAGTATTTT.

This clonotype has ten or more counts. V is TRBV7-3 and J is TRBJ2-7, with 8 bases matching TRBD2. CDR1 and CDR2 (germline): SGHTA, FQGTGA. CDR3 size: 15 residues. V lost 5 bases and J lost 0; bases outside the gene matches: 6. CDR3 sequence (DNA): TGTGCCAGCAGCATAGGGGCGGGGGGCTCCTACGAGCAGTACTTC. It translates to CASSIGAGGSYEQYF.

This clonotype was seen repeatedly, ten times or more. This CDR3 is CASSPSGGYNTGELFF. The DNA of the CDR3 is TGTGCCAGCTCACCAAGTGGGGGATATAACACCGGGGAGCTGTTTTTT. The gene calls are TRBV18 and TRBJ2-2, with D perhaps TRBD1 or TRBD2 (5 bases each). Germline V CDR1 and CDR2: KGHSH, LQKENI. CDR3 length: 16 residues. V dropped 2 bases and J dropped 2 bases, with 12 bases sitting between them.

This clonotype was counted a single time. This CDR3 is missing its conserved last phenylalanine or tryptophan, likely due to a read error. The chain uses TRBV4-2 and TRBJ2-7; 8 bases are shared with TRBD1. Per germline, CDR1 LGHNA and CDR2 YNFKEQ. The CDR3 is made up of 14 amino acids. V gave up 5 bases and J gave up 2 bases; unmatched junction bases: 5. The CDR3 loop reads CASSTRTGTYEQYL. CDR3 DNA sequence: TGTGCCAGCAGCACCCGGACAGGGACCTACGAGCAGTACTTG.

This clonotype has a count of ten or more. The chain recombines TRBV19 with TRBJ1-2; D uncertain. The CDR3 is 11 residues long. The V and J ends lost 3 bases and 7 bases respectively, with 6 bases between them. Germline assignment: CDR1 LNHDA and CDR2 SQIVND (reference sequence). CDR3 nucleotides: TGTGCCAGTAGTATTGGCACTGGCTACACCTTC. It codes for CASSIGTGYTF.

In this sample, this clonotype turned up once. CDR3 loop: CASSAETVSYGYTF. DNA for the CDR3: TGTGCCAGCAGTGCGGAAACAGTCTCCTATGGCTACACCTTC. The genes are TRBV25-1 and TRBJ1-2, with D hard to call. The CDR3 runs to 14 residues. Germline V lookup: CDR1 MGHDK, CDR2 SYGVNS. Trimming took 4 bases from V and 4 from J, leaving 13 bases between them.

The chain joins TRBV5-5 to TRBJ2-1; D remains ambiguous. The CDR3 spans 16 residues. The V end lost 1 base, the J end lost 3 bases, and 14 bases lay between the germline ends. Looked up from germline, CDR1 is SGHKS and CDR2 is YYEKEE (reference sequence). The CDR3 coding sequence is TGTGCCAGCAGCTTGCCCAGCGCTGGGCTCTACAATGAGCAGTTCTTC. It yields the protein CASSLPSAGLYNEQFF.

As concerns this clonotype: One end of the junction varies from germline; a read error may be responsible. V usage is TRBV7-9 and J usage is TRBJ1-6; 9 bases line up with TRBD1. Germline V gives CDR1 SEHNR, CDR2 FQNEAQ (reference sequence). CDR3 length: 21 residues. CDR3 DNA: TGTGCCAGCAGCCGCATCCAACACAGGGGGCTTTTGAGCTCCTATAATTCACCCCTCCGCTTT. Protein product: CASSRIQHRGLLSSYNSPLRF.

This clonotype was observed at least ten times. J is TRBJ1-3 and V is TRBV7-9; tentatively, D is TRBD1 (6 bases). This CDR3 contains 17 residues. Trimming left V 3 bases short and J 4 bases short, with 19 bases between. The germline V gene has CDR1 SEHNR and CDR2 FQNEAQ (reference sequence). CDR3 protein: CASSLGWGPGDGNTIYF. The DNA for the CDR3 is TGTGCCAGCAGCTTGGGATGGGGGCCGGGGGACGGAAACACCATATATTTT.

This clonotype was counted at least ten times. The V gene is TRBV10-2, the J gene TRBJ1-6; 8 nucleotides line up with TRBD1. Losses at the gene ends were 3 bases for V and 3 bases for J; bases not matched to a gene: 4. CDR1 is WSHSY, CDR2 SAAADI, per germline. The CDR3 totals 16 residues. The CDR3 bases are TGCGCCAGCAGTGACAGGGGGCCGTTCTATAATTCACCCCTCCACTTT. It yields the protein CASSDRGPFYNSPLHF.

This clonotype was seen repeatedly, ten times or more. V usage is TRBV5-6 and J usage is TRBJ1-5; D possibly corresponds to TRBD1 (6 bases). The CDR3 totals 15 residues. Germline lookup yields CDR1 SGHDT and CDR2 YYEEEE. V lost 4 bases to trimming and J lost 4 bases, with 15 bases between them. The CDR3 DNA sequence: TGTGCCAGCAGCGCCGAGGAGGACAGTAATCAGCCCCAGCATTTT. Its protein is CASSAEEDSNQPQHF.

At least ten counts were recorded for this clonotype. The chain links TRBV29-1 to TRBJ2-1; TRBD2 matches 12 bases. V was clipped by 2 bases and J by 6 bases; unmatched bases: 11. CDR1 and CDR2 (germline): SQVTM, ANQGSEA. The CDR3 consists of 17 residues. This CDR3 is CSVENVAGLAGFNEQFF. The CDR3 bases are TGCAGCGTTGAAAACGTCGCGGGACTAGCGGGTTTCAATGAGCAGTTCTTC.

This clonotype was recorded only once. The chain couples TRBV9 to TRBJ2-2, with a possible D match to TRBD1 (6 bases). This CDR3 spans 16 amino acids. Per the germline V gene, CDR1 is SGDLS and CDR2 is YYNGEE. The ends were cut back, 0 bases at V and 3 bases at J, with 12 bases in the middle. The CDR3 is CASSVERDTYTGELFF. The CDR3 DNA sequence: TGTGCCAGCAGCGTAGAAAGGGACACCTACACCGGGGAGCTGTTTTTT. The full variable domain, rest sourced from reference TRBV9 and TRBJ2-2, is DSGVTQTPKHLITATGQRVTLRCSPRSGDLSVYWYQQSLDQGLQFLIQYYNGEERAKGNILERFSAQQFPDLHSELNLSSLELGDSALYFCASSVERDTYTGELFFGEGSRLTVL.

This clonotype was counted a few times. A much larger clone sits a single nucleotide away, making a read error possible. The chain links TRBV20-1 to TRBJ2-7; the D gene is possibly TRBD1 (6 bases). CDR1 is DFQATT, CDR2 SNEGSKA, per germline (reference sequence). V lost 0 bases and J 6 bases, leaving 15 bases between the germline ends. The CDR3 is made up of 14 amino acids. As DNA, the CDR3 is TGCAGTGCTAGAGATCCCCGGACAGTCACCGAGCAGTACTTC. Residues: CSARDPRTVTEQYF.

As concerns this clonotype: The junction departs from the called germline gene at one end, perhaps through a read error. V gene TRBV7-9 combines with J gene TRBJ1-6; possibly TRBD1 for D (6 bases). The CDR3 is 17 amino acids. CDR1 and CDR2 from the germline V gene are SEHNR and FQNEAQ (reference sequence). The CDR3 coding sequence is TGTGCCAGCAGCTTAGAAACAGGGAGGTCCTACAATTCACCCCTCCACTTT. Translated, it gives CASSLETGRSYNSPLHF.